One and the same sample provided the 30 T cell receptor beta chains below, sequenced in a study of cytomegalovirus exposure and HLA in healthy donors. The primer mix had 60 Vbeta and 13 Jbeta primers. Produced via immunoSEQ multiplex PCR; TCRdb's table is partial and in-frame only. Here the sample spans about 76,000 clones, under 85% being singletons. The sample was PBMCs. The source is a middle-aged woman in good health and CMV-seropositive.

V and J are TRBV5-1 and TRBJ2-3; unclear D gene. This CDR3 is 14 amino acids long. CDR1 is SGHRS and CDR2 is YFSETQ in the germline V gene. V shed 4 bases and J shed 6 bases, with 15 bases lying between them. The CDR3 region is CASSLLTLGDTQYF. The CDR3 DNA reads TGCGCCAGCAGCCTACTTACTCTCGGTGATACGCAGTATTTT.

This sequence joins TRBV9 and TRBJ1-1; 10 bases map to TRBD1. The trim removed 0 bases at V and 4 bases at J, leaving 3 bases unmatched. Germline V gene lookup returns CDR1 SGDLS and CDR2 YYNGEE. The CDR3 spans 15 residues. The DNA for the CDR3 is TGTGCCAGCAGCGTAGGGACAGGGGGGATCACTGAAGCTTTCTTT. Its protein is CASSVGTGGITEAFF.

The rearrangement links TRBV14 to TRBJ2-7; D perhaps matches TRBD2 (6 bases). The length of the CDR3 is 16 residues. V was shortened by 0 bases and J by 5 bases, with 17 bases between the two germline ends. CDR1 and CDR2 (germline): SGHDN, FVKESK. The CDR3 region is CASSQESPSESHEQYF. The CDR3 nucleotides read TGTGCCAGCAGCCAAGAGAGCCCTAGCGAGAGCCACGAGCAGTACTTC.

CDR3 amino acids: CASSHMTVSYNSPLHF. Here the CDR3 DNA reads TGTGCCAGCAGTCACATGACAGTCTCCTATAATTCACCCCTCCACTTT. The chain has TRBV28 and TRBJ1-6, with a tentative D call TRBD1 (5 bases). The ends were cut back, 5 bases at V and 0 bases at J, with 11 bases in the middle. Per the germline V gene, CDR1 is MDHEN and CDR2 is SYDVKM. This CDR3 is built from 16 residues.

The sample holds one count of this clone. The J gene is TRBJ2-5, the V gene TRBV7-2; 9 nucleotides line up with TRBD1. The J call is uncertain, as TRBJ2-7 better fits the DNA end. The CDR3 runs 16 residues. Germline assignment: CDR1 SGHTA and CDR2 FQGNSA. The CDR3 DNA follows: TGTGCCAGCAGCGACCCAGGACAGGGGAAAGAGAGCGAGCAGTACTTC. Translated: CASSDPGQGKESEQYF.

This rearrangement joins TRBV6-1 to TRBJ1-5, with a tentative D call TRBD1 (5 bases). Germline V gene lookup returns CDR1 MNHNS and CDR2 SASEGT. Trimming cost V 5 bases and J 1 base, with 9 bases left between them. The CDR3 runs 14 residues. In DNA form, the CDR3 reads TGTGCCAGCAGTTCCCAGGGCAGCAATCAGCCCCAGCATTTT. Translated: CASSSQGSNQPQHF.

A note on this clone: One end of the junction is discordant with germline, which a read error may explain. The CDR3 DNA follows: TGTGCCAGCAGCCCCCGACACTTGGCTGGAAACGCCATATATTTT. Its protein is CASSPRHLAGNAIYF. This sequence joins TRBV9 and TRBJ1-3; D is unresolved. The CDR3 is 15 residues long. Looked up from germline, CDR1 is SGDLS and CDR2 is YYNGEE.

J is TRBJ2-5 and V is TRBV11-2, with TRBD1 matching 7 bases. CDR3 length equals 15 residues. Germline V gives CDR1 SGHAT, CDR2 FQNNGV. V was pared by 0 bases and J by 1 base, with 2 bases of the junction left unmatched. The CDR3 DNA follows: TGTGCCAGCAGCTTAGAGACAGGGTCCCAAGAGACCCAGTACTTC. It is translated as CASSLETGSQETQYF. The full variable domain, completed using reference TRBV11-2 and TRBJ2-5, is EAGVAQSPRYKIIEKRQSVAFWCNPISGHATLYWYQQILGQGPKLLIQFQNNGVVDDSQLPKDRFSAERLKGVDSTLKIQPAKLEDSAVYLCASSLETGSQETQYFGPGTRLLVL.

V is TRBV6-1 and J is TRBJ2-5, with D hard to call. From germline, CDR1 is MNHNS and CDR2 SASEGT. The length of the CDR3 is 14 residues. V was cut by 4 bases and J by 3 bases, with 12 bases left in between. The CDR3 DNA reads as TGTGCCAGCAGTGCTTCTGCGGCCAAAGAGACCCAGTACTTC. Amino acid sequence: CASSASAAKETQYF.

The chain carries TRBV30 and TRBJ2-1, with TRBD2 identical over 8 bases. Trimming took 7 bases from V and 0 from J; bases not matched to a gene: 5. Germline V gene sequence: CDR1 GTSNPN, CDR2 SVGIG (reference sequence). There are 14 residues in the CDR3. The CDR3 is CAFSGASSYNEQFF. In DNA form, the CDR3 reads TGTGCCTTTAGCGGGGCGAGCTCCTACAATGAGCAGTTCTTC. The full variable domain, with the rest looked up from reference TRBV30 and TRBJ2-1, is SQTIHQWPATLVQPVGSPLSLECTVEGTSNPNLYWYRQAAGRGLQLLFYSVGIGQISSEVPQNLSASRPQDRQFILSSKKLLLSDSGFYLCAFSGASSYNEQFFGPGTRLTVL.

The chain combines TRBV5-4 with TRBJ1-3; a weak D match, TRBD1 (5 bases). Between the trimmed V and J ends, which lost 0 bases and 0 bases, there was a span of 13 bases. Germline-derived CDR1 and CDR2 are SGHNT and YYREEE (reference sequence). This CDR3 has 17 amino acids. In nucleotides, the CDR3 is TGTGCCAGCAGCTTGGCCTTGGGGGGAGTCTCTGGAAACACCATATATTTT. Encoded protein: CASSLALGGVSGNTIYF.

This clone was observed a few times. CDR3 amino acids: CASSLFAFTYNSPLHF. The DNA of the CDR3 is TGTGCCAGCAGCTTGTTCGCGTTCACCTATAATTCACCCCTCCACTTT. This chain links TRBV5-4 with TRBJ1-6; D uncertain. This CDR3 contains 16 residues. Per the germline V gene, CDR1 is SGHNT and CDR2 is YYREEE (reference sequence). Trimming took off 1 base at V and 2 bases at J, with 10 bases between the two ends.

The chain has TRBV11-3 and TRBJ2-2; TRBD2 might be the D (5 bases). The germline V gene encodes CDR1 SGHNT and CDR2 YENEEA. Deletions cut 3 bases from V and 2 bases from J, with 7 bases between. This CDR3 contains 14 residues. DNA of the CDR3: TGTGCCAGCAGCTTGACGGGAAACACCGGGGAGCTGTTTTTT. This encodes CASSLTGNTGELFF.

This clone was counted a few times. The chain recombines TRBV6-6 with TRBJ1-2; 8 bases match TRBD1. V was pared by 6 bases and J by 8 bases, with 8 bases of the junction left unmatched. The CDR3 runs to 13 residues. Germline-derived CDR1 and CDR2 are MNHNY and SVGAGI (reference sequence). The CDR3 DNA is TGTGCCAGCAGCTCGACAGGGGACAGGGGCTACACCTTC. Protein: CASSSTGDRGYTF.

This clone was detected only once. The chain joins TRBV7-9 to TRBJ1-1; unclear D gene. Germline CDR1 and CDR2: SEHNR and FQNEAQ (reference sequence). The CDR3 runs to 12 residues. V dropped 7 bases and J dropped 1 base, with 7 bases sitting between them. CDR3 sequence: CASTVSNTEAFF. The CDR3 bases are TGTGCCAGCACCGTCTCGAACACTGAAGCTTTCTTT.

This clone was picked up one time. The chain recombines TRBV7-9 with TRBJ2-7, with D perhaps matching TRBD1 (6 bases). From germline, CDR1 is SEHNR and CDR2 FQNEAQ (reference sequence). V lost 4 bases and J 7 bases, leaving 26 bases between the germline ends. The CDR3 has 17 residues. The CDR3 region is CASSYLRDTRQGREQYF. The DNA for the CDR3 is TGTGCCAGCAGCTACCTTCGGGACACCCGGCAAGGACGGGAGCAGTACTTC.

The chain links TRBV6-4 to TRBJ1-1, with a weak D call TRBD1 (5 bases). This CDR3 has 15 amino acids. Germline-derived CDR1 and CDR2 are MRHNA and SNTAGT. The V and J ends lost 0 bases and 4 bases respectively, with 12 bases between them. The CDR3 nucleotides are TGTGCCAGCAGTGACTCATCAGGGCCTGGCACTGAAGCTTTCTTT. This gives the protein CASSDSSGPGTEAFF.

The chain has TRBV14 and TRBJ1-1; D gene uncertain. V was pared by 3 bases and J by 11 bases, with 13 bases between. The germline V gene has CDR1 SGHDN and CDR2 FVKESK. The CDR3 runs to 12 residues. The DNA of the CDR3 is TGTGCCAGCAGCCAGGCCCAGCGGAGGGCTTTCTTT. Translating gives CASSQAQRRAFF.

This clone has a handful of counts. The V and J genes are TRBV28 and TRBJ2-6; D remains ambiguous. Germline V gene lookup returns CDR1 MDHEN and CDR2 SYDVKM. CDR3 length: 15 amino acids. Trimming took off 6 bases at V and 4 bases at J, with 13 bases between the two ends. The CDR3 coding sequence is TGTGCCAGCAGGGATACAGATCCCGGGGCCAACGTCCTGACTTTC. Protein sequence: CASRDTDPGANVLTF.

The CDR3 loop reads CASSLQPTGFVGDTEAFF. As DNA, the CDR3 is TGCGCCAGCAGCTTACAACCTACAGGATTCGTTGGGGACACTGAAGCTTTCTTT. J is TRBJ1-1 and V is TRBV5-1, with D maybe TRBD1 (5 bases). Trimming took 2 bases from V and 3 from J, leaving 23 bases between them. The CDR3 contains 18 residues. CDR1 and CDR2 from the germline V gene are SGHRS and YFSETQ.

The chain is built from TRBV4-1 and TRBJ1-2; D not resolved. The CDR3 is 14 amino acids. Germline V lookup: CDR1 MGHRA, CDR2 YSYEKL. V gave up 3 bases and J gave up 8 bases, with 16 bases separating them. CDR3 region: CASSHNTGSSGYTF. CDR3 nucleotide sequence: TGCGCCAGCAGCCATAATACGGGGTCTTCGGGCTACACCTTC.

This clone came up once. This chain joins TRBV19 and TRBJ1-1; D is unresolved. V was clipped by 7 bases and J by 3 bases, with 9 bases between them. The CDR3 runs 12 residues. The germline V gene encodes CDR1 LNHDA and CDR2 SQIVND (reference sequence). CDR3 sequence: CASNRRDTEAFF. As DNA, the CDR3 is TGTGCCAGTAACCGTCGGGACACTGAAGCTTTCTTT.

CDR3 nucleotides: TGTGCCAGTAGTACCGGGGACAGCATATGGCCGCCCCAGCATTTT. Translated: CASSTGDSIWPPQHF. V is TRBV19 and J is TRBJ1-5, with 7 bases identical to TRBD1. The CDR3 is made up of 15 amino acids. The ends lost 4 bases at V and 9 bases at J; junction bases unmatched: 12. Germline CDR1 reads LNHDA; CDR2 reads SQIVND (reference sequence).

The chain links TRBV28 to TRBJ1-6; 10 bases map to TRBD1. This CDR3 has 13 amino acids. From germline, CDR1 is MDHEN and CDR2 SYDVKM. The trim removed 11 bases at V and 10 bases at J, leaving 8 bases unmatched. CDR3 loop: CAGRQGARSPLHF. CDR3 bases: TGTGCCGGTAGACAGGGGGCAAGGTCACCCCTCCACTTT.

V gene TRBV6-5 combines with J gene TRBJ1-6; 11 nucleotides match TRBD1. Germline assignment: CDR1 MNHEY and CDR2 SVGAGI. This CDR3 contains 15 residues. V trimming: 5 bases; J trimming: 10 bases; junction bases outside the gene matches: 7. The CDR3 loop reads CASSRPGQGGSPLHF. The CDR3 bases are TGTGCCAGCAGTCGGCCGGGACAGGGGGGATCACCCCTCCACTTT.

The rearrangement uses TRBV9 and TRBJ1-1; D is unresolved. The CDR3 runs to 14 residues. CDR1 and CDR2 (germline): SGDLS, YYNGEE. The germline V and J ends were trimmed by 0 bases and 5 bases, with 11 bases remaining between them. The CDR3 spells CASSVEVGGTEAFF. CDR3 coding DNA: TGTGCCAGCAGCGTAGAGGTTGGCGGGACTGAAGCTTTCTTT.

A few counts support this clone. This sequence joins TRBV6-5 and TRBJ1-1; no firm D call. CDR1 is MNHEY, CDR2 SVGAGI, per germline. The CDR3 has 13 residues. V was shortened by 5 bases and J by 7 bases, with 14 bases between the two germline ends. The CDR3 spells CASSEAPRREAFF. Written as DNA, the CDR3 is TGTGCCAGCAGTGAGGCACCCCGTCGTGAAGCTTTCTTT.

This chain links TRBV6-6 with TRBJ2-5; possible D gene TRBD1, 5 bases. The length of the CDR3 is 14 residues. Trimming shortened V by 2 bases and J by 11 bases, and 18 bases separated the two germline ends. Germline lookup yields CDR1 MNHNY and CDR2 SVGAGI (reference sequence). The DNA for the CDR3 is TGTGCCAGCAGTTACGTCGTTGCCAGGGATTATCAGTACTTC. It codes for CASSYVVARDYQYF.

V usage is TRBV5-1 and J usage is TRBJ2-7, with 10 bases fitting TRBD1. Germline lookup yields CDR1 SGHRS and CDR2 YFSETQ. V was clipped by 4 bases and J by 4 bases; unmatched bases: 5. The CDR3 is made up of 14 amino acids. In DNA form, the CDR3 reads TGCGCCAGCAGCCCCCCGGACAGGGGGTACGAGCAGTACTTC. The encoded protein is CASSPPDRGYEQYF.

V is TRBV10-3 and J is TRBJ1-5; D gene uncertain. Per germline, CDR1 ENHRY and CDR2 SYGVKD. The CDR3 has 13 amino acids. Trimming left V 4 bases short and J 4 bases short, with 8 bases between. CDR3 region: CAISVGGNQPQHF. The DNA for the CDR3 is TGTGCCATCAGTGTGGGAGGGAATCAGCCCCAGCATTTT.